Below, 24 T cell receptor beta chains from the same sample are listed, as sequenced in a study of T-cell memory formation after mild COVID-19. From the 5' RACE reads, TCRdb called clonotypes with MiXCR, one entry per CDR3 protein. Of fewer than 350,000 distinct CDR3 sequences listed, approximately 15% are singletons. Sequenced sample: PBMCs or a T cell subset sorted from them (not recorded which). Receptors were obtained from a man in his late teens or twenties who had mild COVID-19 (a few samples of this study predate the infection). Cell type and time point are not known.

This rearrangement joins TRBV5-5 to TRBJ2-1; D gene unclear. CDR3 length: 15 residues. V lost 4 bases, J lost 0 bases, and 11 bases lay in between. The germline V gene encodes CDR1 SGHKS and CDR2 YYEKEE (reference sequence). The CDR3 protein is CASSPSEFSYNEQFF. In DNA, the CDR3 is TGTGCCAGCAGCCCAAGTGAGTTCTCCTACAATGAGCAGTTCTTC.

This rearrangement joins TRBV6-5 to TRBJ2-3; TRBD2 might be the D (7 bases). Trimming stripped 0 bases from V and 2 bases from J, with 9 bases between. Germline V lookup: CDR1 MNHEY, CDR2 SVGAGI. The CDR3 totals 15 residues. CDR3 sequence (DNA): TGTGCCAGCAGTTACTCGGGGGGGCACACAGATACGCAGTATTTT. The encoded protein is CASSYSGGHTDTQYF.

In its sample, this clonotype was seen a few times. The chain combines TRBV6-1 with TRBJ1-4, with D possibly being TRBD1 (5 bases). V was trimmed by 8 bases and J by 5 bases, leaving 15 bases between them. Germline V gene data show CDR1 as MNHNS and CDR2 as SASEGT. The CDR3 is made up of 14 amino acids. The CDR3 sequence is CASLTPGGNEKLFF. DNA of the CDR3: TGTGCCAGCCTAACCCCTGGGGGGAATGAAAAACTGTTTTTT.

This clonotype has more than one count but fewer than ten. V and J are TRBV7-9 and TRBJ2-1; D might be TRBD1 or TRBD2, each matching 5 bases. The CDR3 covers 13 residues. The V and J ends lost 6 bases and 10 bases respectively, with 16 bases between them. CDR1 is SEHNR, CDR2 FQNEAQ, per germline (reference sequence). CDR3: CASRTGTVHEQFF. The CDR3 DNA reads as TGTGCCAGCAGGACCGGGACCGTCCACGAGCAGTTCTTC.

In its sample, this clonotype was seen a few times. The chain has TRBV5-1 and TRBJ1-2; D remains unclear. Germline V gene data show CDR1 as SGHRS and CDR2 as YFSETQ. V dropped 10 bases and J dropped 4 bases, with 8 bases sitting between them. There are 10 residues in the CDR3. CDR3 bases: TGCGCCGGTCGGTTCTATGGCTACACCTTC. It codes for CAGRFYGYTF.

This rearrangement joins TRBV4-1 to TRBJ2-3; either TRBD1 or TRBD2 may fit D (6 bases each). V was trimmed by 4 bases and J by 6 bases, leaving 23 bases between them. Germline CDR1 MGHRA, CDR2 YSYEKL. This CDR3 region has 17 residues. This chain's CDR3 is CASSPSPPGADRDTQYF. The CDR3 DNA sequence: TGCGCCAGCAGCCCCAGCCCCCCGGGGGCAGATAGGGATACGCAGTATTTT.

J is TRBJ2-1 and V is TRBV4-3; D is ambiguous. Trimming left V 1 base short and J 6 bases short, with 19 bases between. From germline, CDR1 is LGHNA and CDR2 YSLEER. The CDR3 consists of 17 residues. The CDR3 sequence: CASSQGDWAEWANEQFF. For the CDR3, the DNA is TGCGCCAGCAGCCAAGGTGATTGGGCGGAATGGGCCAATGAGCAGTTCTTC.

This chain connects TRBV20-1 to TRBJ1-1, with D perhaps matching TRBD1 (5 bases). This CDR3 has 15 amino acids. In germline, CDR1 is DFQATT, CDR2 SNEGSKA (reference sequence). With 4 bases removed from V and 0 bases from J, the gap between germline ends came to 15 bases. CDR3 nucleotides: TGCAGTGCTACCGATCAAGGGGCCCTGAACACTGAAGCTTTCTTT. Protein: CSATDQGALNTEAFF.

The V and J genes are TRBV7-2 and TRBJ2-7; 9 bases line up with TRBD1. Trimming cost V 5 bases and J 2 bases; bases outside gene matches: 7. Germline V gene lookup returns CDR1 SGHTA and CDR2 FQGNSA. The CDR3 spans 15 residues. Here the CDR3 reads CASSRGQGPTYEQYF. In DNA, the CDR3 is TGTGCCAGCAGCCGAGGACAGGGGCCGACCTACGAGCAGTACTTC. Using reference TRBV7-2 and TRBJ2-7 for the parts outside the CDR3, the full variable domain is GAGVSQSPSNKVTEKGKDVELRCDPISGHTALYWYRQSLGQGLEFLIYFQGNSAPDKSGLPSDRFSAERTGGSVSTLTIQRTQQEDSAVYLCASSRGQGPTYEQYFGPGTRLTVT.

The chain combines TRBV14 with TRBJ2-3; no clear D gene. Trimming took off 2 bases at V and 7 bases at J, with 4 bases between the two ends. This CDR3 contains 11 residues. CDR1 is SGHDN, CDR2 FVKESK, per germline. CDR3: CASSQSYTQYF. CDR3 nucleotide sequence: TGTGCCAGCAGCCAATCTTATACGCAGTATTTT.

This clonotype came up a few times. The V call is TRBV5-6, the J call TRBJ1-2; 7 nucleotides agree with TRBD1. CDR1 and CDR2 from the germline V gene are SGHDT and YYEEEE. CDR3 length: 14 residues. Unmatched junction bases numbered 4, after V lost 3 bases and J lost 2 bases. DNA of the CDR3: TGTGCCAGCAGCTGGGACAGAAAGAACTATGGCTACACCTTC. This encodes CASSWDRKNYGYTF. Using reference TRBV5-6 and TRBJ1-2 for the parts outside the CDR3, the full variable domain is DAGVTQSPTHLIKTRGQQVTLRCSPKSGHDTVSWYQQALGQGPQFIFQYYEEEERQRGNFPDRFSGHQFPNYSSELNVNALLLGDSALYLCASSWDRKNYGYTFGSGTRLTVV.

The chain is built from TRBV4-3 and TRBJ2-2; no reliable D call. The CDR3 is 15 residues long. V was pared by 1 base and J by 5 bases, with 11 bases between. Germline V gene lookup returns CDR1 LGHNA and CDR2 YSLEER. CDR3 amino acids: CASSQVTVGTGELFF. The CDR3 region has the DNA TGCGCCAGCAGCCAAGTCACTGTCGGGACCGGGGAGCTGTTTTTT.

This chain links TRBV2 with TRBJ1-3; no clear D gene. This CDR3 comprises 13 residues. Trimming cost V 7 bases and J 0 bases, with 7 bases left between them. CDR1 and CDR2 (germline): SNHLY, FYNNEI. This CDR3 is CASKSDSGNTIYF. Here the CDR3 DNA reads TGTGCCAGCAAGTCCGACTCTGGAAACACCATATATTTT.

The V call is TRBV5-6, the J call TRBJ1-3, with unresolved D. Germline CDR1 and CDR2: SGHDT and YYEEEE. CDR3 length equals 12 residues. V was cut by 1 base and J by 6 bases, with 5 bases left in between. CDR3 DNA: TGTGCCAGCAGCTTGAGACAAAACACCATATATTTT. Protein: CASSLRQNTIYF.

This clonotype has a handful of counts. The CDR3 is CASSLVFGETQYF. In DNA form, the CDR3 reads TGTGCCAGCAGCTTAGTCTTTGGAGAGACCCAGTACTTC. V gene TRBV7-6 combines with J gene TRBJ2-5; D is unresolved. This CDR3 is built from 13 residues. V was pared by 1 base and J by 4 bases, with 7 bases between. CDR1 and CDR2 (germline): SGHVS, FNYEAQ.

As for this clonotype: The germline gene is not matched at one end of the junction; a read error may be the cause. V is TRBV12-3 or TRBV12-4 and J is TRBJ2-1, with 7 bases fitting TRBD2. The CDR3 totals 12 residues. In DNA form, the CDR3 reads TGTGCCAGCAGATGGGGGGGAAGTGAGCAGTTATTC. Translating it yields CASRWGGSEQLF.

CDR3 nucleotides: TGTGCCAGCAGACATAGCGGGGGGTCTGGTAATGAGCAGTTCTTC. Protein: CASRHSGGSGNEQFF. The chain links TRBV12-3 or TRBV12-4 to TRBJ2-1, with TRBD2 matching 10 bases. Germline trimming cut 6 bases from V and 7 bases from J; bases unmatched to any gene: 9. CDR3 size: 15 residues.

This clonotype was recorded a few times. The V and J genes are TRBV15 and TRBJ2-5; 15 bases match TRBD2. V gave up 1 base and J gave up 5 bases; unmatched junction bases: 8. The germline gives CDR1 LNHNV, CDR2 YYDKDF (reference sequence). This CDR3 has 18 amino acids. CDR3 nucleotides: TGTGCCACCAGCAGAGCCGGACTAGCGGGGGGGCTGGTGGAGACCCAGTACTTC. Translation gives CATSRAGLAGGLVETQYF.

The chain couples TRBV24-1 to TRBJ2-1; D might be TRBD2 (5 bases). Germline CDR1 is KGHDR and CDR2 is SFDVKD. V was clipped by 5 bases and J by 0 bases, with 22 bases between them. The CDR3 is made up of 19 amino acids. The CDR3 nucleotides read TGTGCCACCAGTGGAGATCTCAGGAGAGGGATCAGCTCCTACAATGAGCAGTTCTTC. Translated, it gives CATSGDLRRGISSYNEQFF.

The chain joins TRBV20-1 to TRBJ2-3; TRBD2 might be the D (6 bases). Trimming stripped 6 bases from V and 3 bases from J, with 13 bases between. CDR1 DFQATT and CDR2 SNEGSKA come from the germline V gene (reference sequence). The CDR3 covers 13 residues. The CDR3 loop is CSASGAGTDTQYF. The CDR3 coding sequence is TGCAGTGCCTCCGGGGCGGGAACAGATACGCAGTATTTT.

V and J are TRBV29-1 and TRBJ2-1, with unresolved D. CDR1 and CDR2 from the germline V gene are SQVTM and ANQGSEA. CDR3 size: 12 residues. With 4 bases removed from V and 6 bases from J, the gap between germline ends came to 10 bases. This CDR3 reads CSVVRMGNEQFF. The CDR3 region has the DNA TGCAGCGTTGTGCGAATGGGCAATGAGCAGTTCTTC.

This clonotype was seen a few times. The chain links TRBV19 to TRBJ2-2, with D tentatively TRBD2 (5 bases). Germline V gene data show CDR1 as LNHDA and CDR2 as SQIVND (reference sequence). Trimming pared 5 bases from V and 4 bases from J, leaving 17 bases between. The CDR3 sequence is 16 residues long. This chain's CDR3 is CASSSRFGESTGELFF. CDR3 DNA sequence: TGTGCCAGTAGTTCTCGGTTCGGGGAAAGCACCGGGGAGCTGTTTTTT. Full variable domain (missing parts from reference TRBV19 and TRBJ2-2): DGGITQSPKYLFRKEGQNVTLSCEQNLNHDAMYWYRQDPGQGLRLIYYSQIVNDFQKGDIAEGYSVSREKKESFPLTVTSAQKNPTAFYLCASSSRFGESTGELFFGEGSRLTVL.

The rearrangement uses TRBV5-1 and TRBJ2-2; unclear D gene. CDR3 size: 15 residues. Trimming cost V 0 bases and J 0 bases, with 6 bases left between them. CDR1 SGHRS and CDR2 YFSETQ come from the germline V gene. The CDR3 here is CASSLVDANTGELFF. Here the CDR3 DNA reads TGCGCCAGCAGCTTGGTGGACGCGAACACCGGGGAGCTGTTTTTT.

The chain employs TRBV4-1 and TRBJ1-6; D is undetermined. From germline, CDR1 is MGHRA and CDR2 YSYEKL. The CDR3 is 15 amino acids. Trimming took off 1 base at V and 9 bases at J, with 13 bases between the two ends. The CDR3 nucleotides are TGCGCCAGCAGCCAAGGGCCCCTAAACAGTTCACCCCTCCACTTT. Its translation: CASSQGPLNSSPLHF.